The 13 T cell receptor beta chains reported below all come from one sample, sequenced in a study of tumor-infiltrating lymphocytes in primary liver carcinoma. Each 20-30 mg portion of unsorted bulk tissue served as the source for co-extraction of RNA and DNA. The template, roughly 510 ng total RNA, yielded TCR beta cDNA made with a constant-region primer. Three nested multiplex PCR rounds of slightly modified ARM-PCR generated TCR beta libraries. Running 9 to 11 cycles apiece, the first two PCR rounds relied on TRBV1-TRBV30 forward primers together with a C-beta reverse primer. TCRdb analysed the multiplex PCR reads with MiXCR anew, one entry per CDR3 protein. Altogether 20,000 to 25,000 distinct CDR3 sequences are present, around three quarters being singletons, with the ten largest covering 41%. Sequenced sample: liver tumor tissue from sampling region 1. Subset noted: tumor region T1, superior pole. Receptors originate from a man aged 40-49 years with primary liver carcinoma and hepatitis B virus infection.

About this clonotype itself: The conserved final phenylalanine or tryptophan is absent from the CDR3, which likely points to a read error. This rearrangement joins TRBV7-9 to TRBJ1-2; D ambiguous. This CDR3 is built from 13 residues. The germline gives CDR1 SEHNR, CDR2 FQNEAQ (reference sequence). Deletions cut 6 bases from V and 7 bases from J, with 15 bases between. CDR3 amino acids: CASSLRPMGGYTL. CDR3 sequence (DNA): TGTGCCAGCAGTTTAAGACCAATGGGTGGCTACACCCTC.

In the case of this clonotype: A junction boundary mismatches the germline segment, possibly from a read error. The genes are TRBV6-1 and TRBJ2-1; TRBD1 agrees at 11 bases. The germline CDR1 and CDR2 sequences are MNHNS and SASEGT. The CDR3 spans 15 residues. The DNA of the CDR3 is TGCGCCAGTAGAGCCGGGACAGGGGGGTACAATGAGCAGTTCTTC. It translates to CASRAGTGGYNEQFF.

Note on this clonotype: A read error may produce the germline difference seen at one junction end. This sequence joins TRBV19 and TRBJ2-1, with 8 bases aligning to TRBD2. The CDR3 is 17 amino acids. CDR1 is LNHDA and CDR2 is SQIVND in the germline V gene (reference sequence). The CDR3 reads CTSSTVFGAGVYNEQFF. In DNA, the CDR3 is TGTACCAGTAGTACGGTCTTTGGAGCGGGAGTATACAATGAGCAGTTCTTC.

Of note for this clonotype: At one end the junction does not follow the germline gene, possibly because of a read error. The V call is TRBV11-2, the J call TRBJ1-4; D is unresolved. CDR3 size: 15 residues. From germline, CDR1 is SGHAT and CDR2 FQNNGV. The CDR3, as DNA: TGTGCCAGCAGCATAGACGGGTTCGCTAATGAAAAGCTGTTATTT. Protein sequence: CASSIDGFANEKLLF.

V usage is TRBV4-1 and J usage is TRBJ2-1; D might be TRBD1 or TRBD2, each matching 6 bases. The CDR3 extends over 15 amino acids. Germline V gene data show CDR1 as MGHRA and CDR2 as YSYEKL. Trimming left V 2 bases short and J 11 bases short, with 19 bases between. CDR3 residues: CASSQSSGWDNKQFF. The CDR3 bases are TGCGCCAGCAGCCAAAGTAGCGGATGGGACAACAAGCAGTTCTTC.

A remark on this clonotype: Germline and junction disagree at one end, which may indicate a read error. The J gene is TRBJ1-2, the V gene TRBV6-1; unclear D gene. Germline CDR1 is MNHNS and CDR2 is SASEGT. The CDR3 contains 16 residues. Written as DNA, the CDR3 is TGTGCTAGCAGTGAGGGTGTCGGCAGACCTGACTATGGCCACACCTTC. Translating gives CASSEGVGRPDYGHTF.

This clonotype was seen a few times. This chain connects TRBV7-9 to TRBJ1-1; no definite D call. V was cut by 1 base and J by 14 bases, with 17 bases left in between. CDR1 and CDR2 (germline): SEHNR, FQNEAQ (reference sequence). The CDR3 has 13 amino acids. CDR3 in amino acids: CASSLEVNTEVFF. CDR3 nucleotide sequence: TGTGCCAGCAGCTTAGAAGTGAACACTGAAGTCTTCTTT.

A note on this clonotype: This may be a read error: a much more frequent sequence differs by one nucleotide. The chain has TRBV9 and TRBJ2-7; 7 bases agree with TRBD2. The CDR3 totals 12 residues. Looked up from germline, CDR1 is SGDLS and CDR2 is YYNGEE. CDR3 nucleotide sequence: TGTGCCAGCGGGGGGGGTAGGAACGATCAGTACTTC. It codes for CASGGGRNDQYF.

As regards this clonotype: The CDR3 does not close with the conserved phenylalanine or tryptophan, likely indicating a read error. This chain connects TRBV29-1 to TRBJ2-5, with 10 bases fitting TRBD1. CDR3 length: 14 residues. The V gene's germline CDR1 is SQVTM and CDR2 ANQGSEA. CDR3 in amino acids: CSVEGQGVGGTQYS. The CDR3 region has the DNA TGTAGCGTTGAAGGACAGGGGGTGGGAGGGACCCAGTACTCC.

This clonotype came up many times. This sequence joins TRBV2 and TRBJ2-7; perhaps TRBD1 as D (6 bases). Deletions cut 4 bases from V and 2 bases from J, with 15 bases between. Germline CDR1 SNHLY, CDR2 FYNNEI. The CDR3 has 15 residues. The CDR3 bases are TGTGCCAGCAGTGGCCTGGGGCAGGGGACCTACGAGCAGTACTTC. As protein: CASSGLGQGTYEQYF.

The V gene is TRBV29-1, the J gene TRBJ2-1, with D hard to call. The CDR3 contains 16 residues. Germline assignment: CDR1 SQVTM and CDR2 ANQGSEA. V lost 6 bases, J lost 10 bases, and 28 bases lay in between. As DNA, the CDR3 is TGCAGCGTCTCCACGCTTCGGCCCTGGTCCCGTCACGAGCAGTTCTTC. Translation: CSVSTLRPWSRHEQFF.

The J gene is TRBJ2-7, the V gene TRBV7-8; TRBD2 might be the D (5 bases). V shed 0 bases and J shed 3 bases, with 12 bases lying between them. Germline CDR1 is SGHVS and CDR2 is FQNEAQ. CDR3 length equals 15 residues. The DNA for the CDR3 is TGTGCCAGCAGCTTAGCGGCAGGAGGAGGCTACGAGCAGTACTTC. Translating it yields CASSLAAGGGYEQYF.

Concerning this clonotype itself: At one boundary the junction diverges from the germline segment, which might be a read error. The chain has TRBV30 and TRBJ2-5; TRBD2 matches 10 bases. Germline CDR1 is GTSNPN and CDR2 is SVGIG (reference sequence). The CDR3 extends over 13 amino acids. As DNA, the CDR3 is TGTGCCTGGAGTGGGCTAGCGGGAGAGTCCCAGTACTTC. This codes for CAWSGLAGESQYF.